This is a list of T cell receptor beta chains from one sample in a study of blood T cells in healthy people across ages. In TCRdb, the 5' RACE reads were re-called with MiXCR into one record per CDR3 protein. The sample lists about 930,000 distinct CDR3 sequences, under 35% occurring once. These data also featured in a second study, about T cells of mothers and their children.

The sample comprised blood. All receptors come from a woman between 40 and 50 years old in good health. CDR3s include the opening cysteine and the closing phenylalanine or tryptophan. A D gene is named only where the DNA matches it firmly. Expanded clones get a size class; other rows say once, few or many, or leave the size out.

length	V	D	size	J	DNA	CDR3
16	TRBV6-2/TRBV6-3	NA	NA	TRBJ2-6	TGTGCCAGCAGCGAAGTCGGGTTCTCTGGGGCCAACGTCCTGACTTTC	CASSEVGFSGANVLTF
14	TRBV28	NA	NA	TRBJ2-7	TGTGCCAGCAGATCGACCGGGGATCGCTGCGAGCAGTACTTC	CASRSTGDRCEQYF
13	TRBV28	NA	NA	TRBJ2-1	TGTGCCAGCATCCCAGTGGACCGGGAGGAGCAGTTCTTC	CASIPVDREEQFF
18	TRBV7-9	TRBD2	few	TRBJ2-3	TGTGCCAGCAGCTTACCCTCTAGCGGGGGAGGTTCCAGGGATACGCAGTATTTT	CASSLPSSGGGSRDTQYF
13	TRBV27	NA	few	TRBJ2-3	TGTGCCAGCAGTCCTCCCCGGGGAGATACGCAGTATTTT	CASSPPRGDTQYF
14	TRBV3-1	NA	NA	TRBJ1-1	TGTGCCAGCAGCCAAGAGACGAGGACCACTGAAGCTTTCTTT	CASSQETRTTEAFF
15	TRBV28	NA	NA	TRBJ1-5	TGTGCCAGCAGCATGACAGAGAGCGGCAATCAGCCCCAGCATTTT	CASSMTESGNQPQHF
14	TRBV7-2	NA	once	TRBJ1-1	TGTGCCAGCAGCTTACAGATCATGAACACTGTAGCTTTCTTT	CASSLQIMNTVAFF
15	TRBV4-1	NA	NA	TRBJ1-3	TGCGCCAGCAGCCAAGGACCGCGCTCTGGAAACACCATATATTTT	CASSQGPRSGNTIYF
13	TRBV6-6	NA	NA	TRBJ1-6	TGTTCCAGCAGTTACGCCGAAAATTCACCCCTCCACTTT	CSSSYAENSPLHF
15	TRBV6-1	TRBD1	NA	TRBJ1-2	TGTGCCAGCAGTGAACTGGACAGGGGGTTGGGCGGCTACACCTTC	CASSELDRGLGGYTF
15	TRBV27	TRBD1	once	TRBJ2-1	TGTGCCAGCAGGACGGACAGGGACTCCTACAATGAGCAGTTCTTC	CASRTDRDSYNEQFF
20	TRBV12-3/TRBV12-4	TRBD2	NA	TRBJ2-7	TGTGCCAGCAGTTTCGGAGCGGGGGGACATGAGATAGAGAATCAAGAGACCCGGTACTTC	CASSFGAGGHEIENQETRYF
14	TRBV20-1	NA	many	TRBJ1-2	TGCAGTGCTAGGTTTGGGGGAATTAACTATGGCTACACCTTC	CSARFGGINYGYTF
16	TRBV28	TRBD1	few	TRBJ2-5	TGTGCCGGCAGAAATTGGGGGCAGGGGGTTGGGGAGACCCAGTACTTC	CAGRNWGQGVGETQYF
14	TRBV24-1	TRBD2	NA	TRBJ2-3	TGTGCCACCAGTGATTCGGGGGGGACAGATACGCAGTATTTT	CATSDSGGTDTQYF
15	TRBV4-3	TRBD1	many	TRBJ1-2	TGCGCCAGCAGCCAAGAGACAGGGGCGGACTATGGCTACACCTTC	CASSQETGADYGYTF
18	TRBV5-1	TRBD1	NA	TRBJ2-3	TGCGCCAGCAGCGGACAGGGGGCGCGTATTCGGCGCACAGATACGCAGTATTTT	CASSGQGARIRRTDTQYF
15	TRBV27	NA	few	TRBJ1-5	TGTGCCAGCAGTACAACGGGACTGGGGAATCAGCCCCAGCATTTT	CASSTTGLGNQPQHF
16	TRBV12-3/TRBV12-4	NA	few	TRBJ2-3	TGTGCCAGCAGGGGTATAGGGGGGCAGGGCACAGATACGCAGTATTTT	CASRGIGGQGTDTQYF
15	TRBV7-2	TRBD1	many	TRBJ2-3	TGTGCCAGCAGCCCAGGGGGAAGGGGGTTCGATACGCAGTATTTT	CASSPGGRGFDTQYF
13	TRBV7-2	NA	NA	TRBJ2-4	TGTGCCAGCAGTTTGGACCCGCCTTTGGGGCAGTACTTC	CASSLDPPLGQYF
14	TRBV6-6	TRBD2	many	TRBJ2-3	TGTGCCAGCGGACTAGCGGGGGGCACAGATACGCAGTATTTT	CASGLAGGTDTQYF
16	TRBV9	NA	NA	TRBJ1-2	TGTGCCAGCAGCGGCCAGGGGCCCCTCACTAACTATGGCTATACCTTC	CASSGQGPLTNYGYTF
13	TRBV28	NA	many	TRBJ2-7	TGTGCCAGCAGTTCCCAACAGGGAGGAGAGCAGTACTTC	CASSSQQGGEQYF
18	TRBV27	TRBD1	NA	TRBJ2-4	TGTGCCAGCGGCACCGGGACAGGGGGCGGTTATGCCAAAAACATTCAGTACTTC	CASGTGTGGGYAKNIQYF
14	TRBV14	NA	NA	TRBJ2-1	TGTGCCAGCAGCCAAGGATGGGAGGGGGATGAGCAGTTCTTC	CASSQGWEGDEQFF
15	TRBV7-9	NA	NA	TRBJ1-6	TGTGCCAGCAGCGCTACAGGGTACTATAATTCACCCCTCCACTTT	CASSATGYYNSPLHF
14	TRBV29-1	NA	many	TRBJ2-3	TGCAGCGTTGAAGAACCCGCTAGGATGGATACGCAGTATTTT	CSVEEPARMDTQYF
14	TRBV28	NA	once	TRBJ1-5	TGTGCCAGCAGTCCCACGAGGAGCAATCAGCCCCAGCATTTT	CASSPTRSNQPQHF
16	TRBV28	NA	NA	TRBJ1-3	TGTGCCAGCAGCCCCCGCGGGGACGGAGCTGGAAACACCATATATTTT	CASSPRGDGAGNTIYF
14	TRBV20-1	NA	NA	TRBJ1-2	TGCAGTGCTAGACCACCCAGGCCAGGGGCAGGCTACACCTTC	CSARPPRPGAGYTF
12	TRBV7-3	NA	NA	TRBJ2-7	TGTGCCAGCAGCTACGGCGTGGGGGAGCAGTACTTC	CASSYGVGEQYF
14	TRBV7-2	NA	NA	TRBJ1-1	TGTGCCAGCAGCCCCGACCCCGGGGAAACTGAAGCTTTCTTT	CASSPDPGETEAFF
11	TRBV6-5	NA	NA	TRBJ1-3	TGTGCCAGCAGTCAGGGTGACACCATATATTTT	CASSQGDTIYF
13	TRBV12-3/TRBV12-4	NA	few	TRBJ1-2	TGTGCCAGCAGTTTCCGTAGTTCGGAACACTACACCTTC	CASSFRSSEHYTF
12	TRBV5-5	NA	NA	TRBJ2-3	TGTGCCAGCAGCTATAGAGAGAATACGCAGTATTTT	CASSYRENTQYF
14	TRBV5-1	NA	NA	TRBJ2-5	TGCGCCAGCAGCTTGATTTACAGTCAAGAGACCCAGTACTTC	CASSLIYSQETQYF
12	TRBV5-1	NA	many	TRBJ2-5	TGCGCCAGTAGGACAGAGGCAGAGACCCAGTACTTC	CASRTEAETQYF
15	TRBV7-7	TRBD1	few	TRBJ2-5	TGTGCCAGCAGCTTGGACAGGGAGTACCAAGAGACCCAGTACTTC	CASSLDREYQETQYF
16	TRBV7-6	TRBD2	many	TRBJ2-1	TGTGCCAGCAGCCTCAGCGTTAGCGGGAGGCTCAATGAGCAGTTCTTC	CASSLSVSGRLNEQFF
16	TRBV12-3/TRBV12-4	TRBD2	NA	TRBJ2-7	TGTGCCAGCAGTTCTACACTAGCGGGGGGACCCTACGAGCAGTACTTC	CASSSTLAGGPYEQYF
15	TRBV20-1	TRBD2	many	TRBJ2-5	TGCAGTGCTCTCCGGGGTAGCGGGTTCCAAGAGACCCAGTACTTC	CSALRGSGFQETQYF
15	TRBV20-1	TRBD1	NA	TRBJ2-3	TGCAGTGCTAGAGCCGACAGGGGGGTAACAGATACGCAGTATTTT	CSARADRGVTDTQYF
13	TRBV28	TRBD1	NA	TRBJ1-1	TGTGCCAGCAAGACAGGGGGAAGGACTGAAGCTTTCTTT	CASKTGGRTEAFF
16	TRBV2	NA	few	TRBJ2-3	TGTGCCAGCTCCGGGGCCGAAAGGTTCCGGACAGATACGCAGTATTTT	CASSGAERFRTDTQYF
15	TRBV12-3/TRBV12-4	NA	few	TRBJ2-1	TGTGCCAGCAGTTTAAACAGCCTGACGAACAATGAGCAGTTCTTC	CASSLNSLTNNEQFF
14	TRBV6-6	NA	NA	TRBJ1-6	TGTGCCAGCAGCCGCGGGGCAGGGGAATCACCCCTCCACTTT	CASSRGAGESPLHF
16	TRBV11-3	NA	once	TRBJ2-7	TGTGCCAGCAGCTCTTTACGGGCGAGCTCCTACAATGAGCAGTACTTC	CASSSLRASSYNEQYF
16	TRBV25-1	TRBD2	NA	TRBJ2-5	TGTGCCGGCAGTGAATGGGTAGCGGGGGTTGCAGAGACCCAGTACTTC	CAGSEWVAGVAETQYF
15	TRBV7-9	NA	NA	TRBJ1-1	TGTGCCAGCAGCTTAGCGGAAGTGGGGACGGACGAGGATTTCTTT	CASSLAEVGTDEDFF
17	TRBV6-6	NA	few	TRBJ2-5	TGTGCCAGCTCGAATTCCGCGGGTGGATTATCCCAAGAGACCCAGTACTTC	CASSNSAGGLSQETQYF
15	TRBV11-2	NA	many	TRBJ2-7	TGTGCCAGCAGCTTAGCGGAAAGGAGCTCCTACGAGCAGTACTTC	CASSLAERSSYEQYF